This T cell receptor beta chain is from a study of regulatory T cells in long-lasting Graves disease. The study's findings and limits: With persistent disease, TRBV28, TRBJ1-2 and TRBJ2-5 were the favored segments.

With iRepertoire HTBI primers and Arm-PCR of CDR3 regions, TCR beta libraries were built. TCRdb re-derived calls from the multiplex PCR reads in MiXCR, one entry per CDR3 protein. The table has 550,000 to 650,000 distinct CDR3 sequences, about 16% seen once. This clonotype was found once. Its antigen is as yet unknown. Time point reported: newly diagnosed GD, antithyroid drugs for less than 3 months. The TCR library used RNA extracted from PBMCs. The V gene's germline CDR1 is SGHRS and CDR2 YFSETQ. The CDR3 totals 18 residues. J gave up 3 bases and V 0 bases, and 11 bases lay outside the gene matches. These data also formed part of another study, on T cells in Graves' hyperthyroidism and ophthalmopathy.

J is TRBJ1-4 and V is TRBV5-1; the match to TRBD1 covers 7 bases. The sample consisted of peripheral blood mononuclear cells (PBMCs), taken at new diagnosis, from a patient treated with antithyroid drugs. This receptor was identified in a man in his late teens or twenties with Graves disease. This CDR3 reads CASSLELTAGGSNEKLFF. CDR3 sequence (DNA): TGCGCCAGCAGCTTGGAGCTCACGGCAGGGGGGTCTAATGAAAAACTGTTTTTT.